This T cell receptor (beta chain) is from a study of blood T cell repertoires in COVID-19. Assay: immunoSEQ multiplex PCR; the TCRdb copy retains only in-frame clones and omits some. This repertoire shows tens of thousands of clones, about 82% found once; its top ten account for roughly 2%. Germline CDR1 is MNHEY and CDR2 is SVGAGI. The CDR3 has 15 residues. Trimming took off 6 bases at V and 2 bases at J, with 14 bases between the two ends. The sample comprised peripheral blood. V usage is TRBV6-5 and J usage is TRBJ1-5; possible D gene TRBD1, 6 bases. This clonotype was sampled from a woman in her sixties or seventies with acute or convalescent COVID-19. CDR3 sequence reads: CASSPRGRGNQPQHF. The CDR3 nucleotides read TGTGCCAGCAGCCCGAGGGGGAGAGGCAATCAGCCCCAGCATTTT.